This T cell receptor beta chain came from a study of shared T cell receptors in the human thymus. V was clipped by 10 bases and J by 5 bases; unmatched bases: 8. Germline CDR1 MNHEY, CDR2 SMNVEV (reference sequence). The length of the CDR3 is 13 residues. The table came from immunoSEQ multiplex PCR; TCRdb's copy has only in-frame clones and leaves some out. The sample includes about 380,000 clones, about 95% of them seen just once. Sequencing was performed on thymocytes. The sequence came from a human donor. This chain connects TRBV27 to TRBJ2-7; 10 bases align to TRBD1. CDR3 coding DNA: TGTGCCACCAGACAGGGGGCGCAAAACGAGCAGTACTTC. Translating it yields CATRQGAQNEQYF.